These 10 T cell receptor beta chains came from one sample sequenced in a study of monozygotic twins with inflammatory bowel disease (dated by TCRdb to the late 2010s). The protocol used for the library was 5' RACE. The sequencer was an Illumina HiSeq 2500. TCRdb reprocessed the reads and assigns one entry to each CDR3 protein sequence, leaving out DNA. For this sample, the table gives 300,000 to 350,000 distinct CDR3 sequences. The top ten clones comprise roughly 2% of the sample. The sequenced material came from blood. Receptors originate from a human donor with ulcerative colitis or Crohn's disease, or a healthy co-twin of an affected twin (not recorded which).

V is TRBV7-9 and J is TRBJ2-5. The CDR3 loop spans 15 amino acids. Germline V gene sequence: CDR1 SEHNR, CDR2 FQNEAQ (reference sequence). The CDR3 sequence: CASSLNRGNQETQYF.

The gene calls are TRBV20-1 and TRBJ2-3; there is no DNA to check the TCRdb D call of TRBD1. Germline V gene data show CDR1 as DFQATT and CDR2 as SNEGSKA (reference sequence). The CDR3 spans 14 residues. This CDR3 is CSVGTGVGTDTQYF.

The chain recombines TRBV20-1 with TRBJ2-7; TCRdb's D call of TRBD2 is untestable without DNA. This CDR3 has 16 residues. CDR1 DFQATT and CDR2 SNEGSKA come from the germline V gene (reference sequence). The CDR3 sequence: CSAATGTSKNLGEQYF.

The chain joins TRBV6-5 to TRBJ2-5; absent DNA, TCRdb's TRBD1 call cannot be checked. In germline, CDR1 is MNHEY, CDR2 SVGAGI. The CDR3 has 16 amino acids. The CDR3 sequence: CASSFSLGGPKETQYF.

The rearrangement joins TRBV18 to TRBJ2-1. Germline CDR1 is KGHSH and CDR2 is LQKENI. The CDR3 extends over 13 amino acids. The CDR3 loop reads CASSPREYNEQFF.

The rearrangement uses TRBV15 and TRBJ2-2; the D call of TRBD2 rests on TCRdb alone, since no DNA is present to check it. CDR1 LNHNV and CDR2 YYDKDF come from the germline V gene (reference sequence). This CDR3 contains 17 residues. CDR3 residues: CATSSRLAGPQGGELFF.

CDR3 sequence reads: CSARGTGGAVMSNQPQHF. The chain employs TRBV20-1 and TRBJ1-5; the D call of TRBD1 rests on TCRdb alone, since no DNA is present to check it. The CDR3 sequence is 18 residues long. Germline V gene sequence: CDR1 DFQATT, CDR2 SNEGSKA (reference sequence).

This chain connects TRBV9 to TRBJ2-5; TCRdb returns TRBD2, unconfirmable since there is no DNA. The CDR3 length is 13 residues. Germline assignment: CDR1 SGDLS and CDR2 YYNGEE. CDR3 residues: CASSRDLEETQYF.

The J gene is TRBJ1-2, the V gene TRBV20-1; TCRdb lists TRBD1, though no DNA is available to test this call. The CDR3 sequence is 19 residues long. Germline CDR1 DFQATT, CDR2 SNEGSKA (reference sequence). The CDR3 here is CSARPTPRDSHDLLYGYTF.

CDR3 residues: CAWTETPGSVTGELFF. The rearrangement joins TRBV30 to TRBJ2-2; checking the TCRdb D call of TRBD1 is not possible without DNA. The CDR3 spans 16 residues. Per germline, CDR1 GTSNPN and CDR2 SVGIG (reference sequence). Using reference TRBV30 and TRBJ2-2 for the parts outside the CDR3, the full variable domain is SQTIHQWPATLVQPVGSPLSLECTVEGTSNPNLYWYRQAAGRGLQLLFYSVGIGQISSEVPQNLSASRPQDRQFILSSKKLLLSDSGFYLCAWTETPGSVTGELFFGEGSRLTVL.